The present T cell receptor beta chain was sequenced within a study of blood T cell repertoires in COVID-19. Study-level information: T cells, B-cell-depleted T cells, or PBMCs provided the cDNA or gDNA that served as material.

Per the original methods: From reference gene primer amplification, estimates of nucleated cell counts were derived. The data were produced by immunoSEQ multiplex PCR, yet TCRdb's version contains in-frame clones alone and is incomplete. Clonal size and the V and J genes are those of that table, whereas D and trimming came from the DNA. The data show 80,000 or so clones, around nine tenths seen once. CDR3 length: 14 residues. V lost 5 bases and J 0 bases, leaving 8 bases between the germline ends. The germline CDR1 and CDR2 sequences are SGHAT and FQNNGV. Sequencing input: peripheral blood. The rearrangement links TRBV11-2 to TRBJ2-1; D not resolved. The TCR comes from a woman in her fifties or sixties with acute or convalescent COVID-19. In DNA form, the CDR3 reads TGTGCCAGCAGCAGGAGTATCTCCTACAATGAGCAGTTCTTC. Amino acids: CASSRSISYNEQFF.